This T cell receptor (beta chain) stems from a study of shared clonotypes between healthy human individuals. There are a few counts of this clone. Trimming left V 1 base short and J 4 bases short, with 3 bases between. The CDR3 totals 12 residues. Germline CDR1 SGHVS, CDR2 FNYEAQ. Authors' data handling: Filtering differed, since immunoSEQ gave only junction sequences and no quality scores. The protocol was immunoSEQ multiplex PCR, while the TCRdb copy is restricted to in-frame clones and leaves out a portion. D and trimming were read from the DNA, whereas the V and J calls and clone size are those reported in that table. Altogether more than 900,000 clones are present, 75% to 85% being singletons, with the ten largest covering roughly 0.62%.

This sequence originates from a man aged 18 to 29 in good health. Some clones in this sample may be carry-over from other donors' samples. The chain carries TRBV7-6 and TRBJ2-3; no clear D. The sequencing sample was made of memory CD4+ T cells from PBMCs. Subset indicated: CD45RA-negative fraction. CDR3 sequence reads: CASSLEPDTQYF. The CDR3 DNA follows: TGTGCCAGCAGCTTAGAACCAGATACGCAGTATTTT.